The 32 T cell receptor beta chains below come from one sample, sequenced in a study of blood T cell repertoires in COVID-19. Produced via immunoSEQ multiplex PCR; TCRdb's table is partial and in-frame only. The sample records about 250,000 clones, about nine tenths being singletons. Sequencing was performed on peripheral blood. Receptors originate from a woman in her sixties or seventies who had recovered from COVID-19.

This chain links TRBV7-3 with TRBJ2-7; 9 bases map to TRBD1. The germline gives CDR1 SGHTA, CDR2 FQGTGA. The CDR3 length is 15 residues. V lost 2 bases, J lost 3 bases, and 5 bases stayed unmatched. The CDR3 sequence: CASSLAPGQGYEQYF. The CDR3, as DNA: TGTGCCAGCAGCTTAGCCCCGGGACAGGGCTACGAGCAGTACTTC. Based on the CDR3 plus reference TRBV7-3 and TRBJ2-7, the full variable domain is GAGVSQTPSNKVTEKGKYVELRCDPISGHTALYWYRQSLGQGPEFLIYFQGTGAADDSGLPNDRFFAVRPEGSVSTLKIQRTERGDSAVYLCASSLAPGQGYEQYFGPGTRLTVT.

J is TRBJ1-3 and V is TRBV5-3; perhaps TRBD1 as D (5 bases). TRBV5-3 is given ORF status, its function remaining uncertain. V was trimmed by 4 bases and J by 2 bases, leaving 13 bases between them. The CDR3 is made up of 15 amino acids. CDR3 loop: CARSTQGGTGNTIYF. For the CDR3, the DNA is TGTGCCAGAAGCACTCAGGGTGGCACTGGAAACACCATATATTTT.

The rearrangement joins TRBV11-3 to TRBJ2-3; 12 bases align to TRBD2. This CDR3 is built from 16 residues. V shed 5 bases, J shed 5 bases, and the junction held 8 bases outside the gene matches. CDR1 and CDR2 from the germline V gene are SGHNT and YENEEA. CDR3 DNA sequence: TGTGCCAGCAGCCCCCGGACTAGCGGGGACCGAGATACGCAGTATTTT. It is translated as CASSPRTSGDRDTQYF.

The V and J genes are TRBV14 and TRBJ2-7; D call uncertain. Germline V gives CDR1 SGHDN, CDR2 FVKESK. The CDR3 runs to 14 residues. V was pared by 3 bases and J by 1 base, with 10 bases between. CDR3 region: CASSQQQTSYEQYF. In DNA, the CDR3 is TGTGCCAGCAGCCAGCAACAGACGTCCTACGAGCAGTACTTC.

The genes are TRBV11-3 and TRBJ2-1; 13 bases fit TRBD2. Germline CDR1 and CDR2: SGHNT and YENEEA. After removal of 2 bases from V and 3 bases from J, the junction contained 4 bases not matched to a gene. The length of the CDR3 is 17 residues. The CDR3, as DNA: TGTGCCAGCAGCTTATTCGGACTAGCGGGGGACTACAATGAGCAGTTCTTC. It is translated as CASSLFGLAGDYNEQFF.

The genes are TRBV11-2 and TRBJ2-3; D perhaps matches TRBD2 (7 bases). Looked up from germline, CDR1 is SGHAT and CDR2 is FQNNGV. Deletions cut 5 bases from V and 2 bases from J, with 14 bases between. This CDR3 is 15 amino acids long. The CDR3 here is CASSPGGRPTDTQYF. CDR3 sequence (DNA): TGTGCCAGCAGCCCGGGGGGCAGACCCACAGATACGCAGTATTTT.

This chain uses TRBV3-1 (or the pseudogene TRBV3-2) with TRBJ2-7, with D possibly being TRBD1 (6 bases). There are 16 residues in the CDR3. Between the trimmed V and J ends, which lost 4 bases and 4 bases, there was a span of 20 bases. Germline V lookup: CDR1 LGHDT, CDR2 YNNKEL (reference sequence). CDR3 sequence reads: CASSRPRGQHFYEQYF. CDR3 coding DNA: TGTGCCAGCAGCCGCCCGCGTGGACAGCACTTTTACGAGCAGTACTTC.

V and J are TRBV4-3 and TRBJ2-3; TRBD1 aligns across 9 bases. V lost 0 bases, J lost 3 bases, and 7 bases stayed unmatched. The CDR3 is 17 amino acids. Per the germline V gene, CDR1 is LGHNA and CDR2 is YSLEER. The CDR3 loop is CASSQENRGLRTDTQYF. In DNA form, the CDR3 reads TGCGCCAGCAGCCAAGAAAACAGGGGGCTGAGAACAGATACGCAGTATTTT.

The chain carries TRBV5-1 and TRBJ2-2, with TRBD2 matching 8 bases. CDR3 length: 15 amino acids. Trimming at V came to 5 bases and at J to 1 base, leaving 4 bases not matched to a gene. Germline values: CDR1 SGHRS, CDR2 YFSETQ. CDR3 in DNA: TGCGCCAGCAGATGGAGCGGGAGGAACACCGGGGAGCTGTTTTTT. Translating it yields CASRWSGRNTGELFF.

V usage is TRBV3-1 (or the pseudogene TRBV3-2) and J usage is TRBJ2-1, with D maybe TRBD1 (6 bases). Per the germline V gene, CDR1 is LGHDT and CDR2 is YNNKEL (reference sequence). V lost 0 bases and J 7 bases, leaving 16 bases between the germline ends. This CDR3 is built from 16 residues. In nucleotides, the CDR3 is TGTGCCAGCAGCCAAGATCGGCAGGGGATTAGGAATGAGCAGTTCTTC. Protein: CASSQDRQGIRNEQFF.

The rearrangement uses TRBV7-2 and TRBJ2-7; TRBD1 agrees at 7 bases. The CDR3 loop spans 14 amino acids. V trimming: 0 bases; J trimming: 7 bases; junction bases outside the gene matches: 6. Germline V gene lookup returns CDR1 SGHTA and CDR2 FQGNSA. The CDR3 reads CASSLAVRGLEQYF. In nucleotides, the CDR3 is TGTGCCAGCAGCTTAGCAGTCAGGGGGTTAGAGCAGTACTTC.

This chain links TRBV12-3 or TRBV12-4 with TRBJ1-5; D perhaps matches TRBD1 (6 bases). The CDR3 length is 13 residues. Trimming pared 6 bases from V and 9 bases from J, leaving 15 bases between. In nucleotides, the CDR3 is TGTGCCAGCAGGGGGGTCTCACAGGGGCCCCAGCATTTT. This sequence encodes CASRGVSQGPQHF.

This sequence joins TRBV14 and TRBJ1-2; D gene ambiguous. CDR1 is SGHDN, CDR2 FVKESK, per germline. Trimming took 6 bases from V and 0 from J, leaving 8 bases between them. CDR3 length equals 13 residues. Here the CDR3 reads CASRGGPNYGYTF. The CDR3 DNA is TGTGCCAGCAGGGGAGGGCCTAACTATGGCTACACCTTC. The entire variable domain, with the rest obtained from reference TRBV14 and TRBJ1-2, is as follows: EAGVTQFPSHSVIEKGQTVTLRCDPISGHDNLYWYRRVMGKEIKFLLHFVKESKQDESGMPNNRFLAERTGGTYSTLKVQPAELEDSGVYFCASRGGPNYGYTFGSGTRLTVV.

The chain is built from TRBV6-2 or TRBV6-3 and TRBJ2-3, with TRBD2 identical over 14 bases. Germline values: CDR1 MNHEY, CDR2 SVGEGT. V trimming: 4 bases; J trimming: 2 bases; junction bases outside the gene matches: 5. The CDR3 totals 17 residues. CDR3 nucleotides: TGTGCCAGCAGTTCCGGACTAGCGGGGGGCTACACAGATACGCAGTATTTT. This encodes CASSSGLAGGYTDTQYF.

The gene calls are TRBV14 and TRBJ2-1; D may be TRBD1 (7 bases). V gave up 4 bases and J gave up 3 bases, with 13 bases separating them. Germline CDR1 reads SGHDN; CDR2 reads FVKESK. The CDR3 spans 15 residues. The CDR3 region has the DNA TGTGCCAGCAGCCGCGGGACAGTTAACTACAATGAGCAGTTCTTC. Its translation is CASSRGTVNYNEQFF. Complete variable domain (other parts from reference TRBV14 and TRBJ2-1): EAGVTQFPSHSVIEKGQTVTLRCDPISGHDNLYWYRRVMGKEIKFLLHFVKESKQDESGMPNNRFLAERTGGTYSTLKVQPAELEDSGVYFCASSRGTVNYNEQFFGPGTRLTVL.

Only one count was recorded for this clone. The V call is TRBV28, the J call TRBJ2-6, with D perhaps TRBD1 (5 bases). The germline V and J ends were trimmed by 7 bases and 2 bases, with 15 bases remaining between them. The germline V gene has CDR1 MDHEN and CDR2 SYDVKM. The CDR3 spans 16 residues. CDR3 sequence reads: CASTLQPRAGANVLTF. As DNA, the CDR3 is TGTGCCAGCACCCTCCAACCCAGGGCTGGGGCCAACGTCCTGACTTTC. Full variable domain (missing parts from reference TRBV28 and TRBJ2-6): DVKVTQSSRYLVKRTGEKVFLECVQDMDHENMFWYRQDPGLGLRLIYFSYDVKMKEKGDIPEGYSVSREKKERFSLILESASTNQTSMYLCASTLQPRAGANVLTFGAGSRLTVL.

This clone was seen only once. The chain recombines TRBV28 with TRBJ2-7, with D possibly TRBD2 on 6 matching bases. The CDR3 is 18 residues long. V was shortened by 2 bases and J by 0 bases, with 20 bases between the two germline ends. CDR1 is MDHEN and CDR2 is SYDVKM in the germline V gene. This CDR3 reads CASSLVPRPGVSSYEQYF. The CDR3 DNA reads TGTGCCAGCAGTTTAGTCCCCCGCCCGGGGGTAAGCTCCTACGAGCAGTACTTC.

This clone was observed a handful of times. This chain uses TRBV19 with TRBJ1-1; 10 nucleotides agree with TRBD1. Germline loops: CDR1 LNHDA, CDR2 SQIVND (reference sequence). Trimming at V came to 6 bases and at J to 4 bases, leaving 8 bases not matched to a gene. This CDR3 is 15 amino acids long. The CDR3 region is CASSEDRGRFTEAFF. The CDR3 region has the DNA TGTGCCAGTAGCGAAGACAGGGGGCGCTTCACTGAAGCTTTCTTT.

A single count supports this clone. The rearrangement joins TRBV5-1 to TRBJ1-1; D is unresolved. This CDR3 has 15 residues. Germline CDR1 SGHRS, CDR2 YFSETQ. V dropped 5 bases and J dropped 0 bases, with 14 bases sitting between them. CDR3 in amino acids: CASSRLPDMNTEAFF. The DNA of the CDR3 is TGCGCCAGCAGTAGACTACCGGATATGAACACTGAAGCTTTCTTT.

V usage is TRBV28 and J usage is TRBJ2-7; 7 bases match TRBD1. Germline CDR1 MDHEN, CDR2 SYDVKM. Unmatched junction bases numbered 17, after V lost 5 bases and J lost 4 bases. This CDR3 has 17 residues. The CDR3 protein is CASSAVSWGPGGYEQYF. The CDR3, as DNA: TGTGCCAGCAGTGCCGTCTCCTGGGGTCCAGGGGGTTACGAGCAGTACTTC.

This clone occurred many times. CDR3 protein: CAISDVSNYGYTF. CDR3 sequence (DNA): TGTGCCATCAGTGACGTCAGTAACTATGGCTACACCTTC. The chain links TRBV10-3 to TRBJ1-2; D remains ambiguous. V dropped 3 bases and J dropped 1 base, with 6 bases sitting between them. Germline values: CDR1 ENHRY, CDR2 SYGVKD. This CDR3 contains 13 residues.

The gene calls are TRBV19 and TRBJ2-3, with 7 bases fitting TRBD2. The CDR3 has 16 residues. J was trimmed by 4 bases and V by 6 bases; bases with no gene match: 13. CDR1 is LNHDA, CDR2 SQIVND, per germline (reference sequence). The CDR3 protein is CASRSPGGVGPDTQYF. CDR3 DNA sequence: TGTGCCAGTAGAAGCCCGGGGGGAGTAGGCCCAGATACGCAGTATTTT.

V and J are TRBV15 and TRBJ1-4; 10 nucleotides line up with TRBD1. The J segment lost 7 bases and the V segment lost 2 bases, leaving 10 bases of the junction unmatched. This CDR3 has 17 amino acids. CDR1 is LNHNV, CDR2 YYDKDF, per germline (reference sequence). The CDR3 loop reads CATSRTQTGGAGEKLFF. CDR3 bases: TGTGCCACCAGCAGAACTCAGACAGGGGGCGCGGGTGAAAAACTGTTTTTT.

The V and J genes are TRBV6-1 and TRBJ1-1; 7 bases agree with TRBD1. The CDR3 has 15 amino acids. Per the germline V gene, CDR1 is MNHNS and CDR2 is SASEGT. The V and J ends lost 2 bases and 3 bases, in that order; junction bases with no gene match: 6. Here the CDR3 reads CASSEPRQGHTEAFF. The DNA for the CDR3 is TGTGCCAGCAGTGAACCGAGACAGGGACACACTGAAGCTTTCTTT.

This chain uses TRBV5-1 with TRBJ2-1; D may be TRBD1 (6 bases). Deletions cut 4 bases from V and 0 bases from J, with 14 bases between. Germline CDR1 SGHRS, CDR2 YFSETQ. CDR3 size: 16 residues. The CDR3 is CASSDQGFSSYNEQFF. CDR3 DNA sequence: TGCGCCAGCAGCGATCAGGGGTTTAGCTCCTACAATGAGCAGTTCTTC.

The chain couples TRBV4-2 to TRBJ2-1; 7 nucleotides line up with TRBD2. Trimming cost V 2 bases and J 4 bases; bases outside gene matches: 5. Germline CDR1 and CDR2: LGHNA and YNFKEQ. CDR3 length: 15 amino acids. The CDR3 loop is CASSQRSGAYNEQFF. In nucleotides, the CDR3 is TGTGCCAGCAGCCAACGGAGCGGGGCTTACAATGAGCAGTTCTTC.

The V call is TRBV5-1, the J call TRBJ2-1, with 8 bases fitting TRBD1. The V gene's germline CDR1 is SGHRS and CDR2 YFSETQ. V lost 2 bases to trimming and J lost 3 bases; unmatched junction nucleotides: 4. CDR3 size: 15 residues. The CDR3 bases are TGCGCCAGCAGCTTAGAGACAGGGGTCTACAATGAGCAGTTCTTC. Translated: CASSLETGVYNEQFF.

This clone appeared a few times. The chain recombines TRBV5-1 with TRBJ1-5; perhaps TRBD1 as D (5 bases). The CDR3 is 13 amino acids. Germline V gives CDR1 SGHRS, CDR2 YFSETQ. V lost 0 bases, J lost 7 bases, and 8 bases lay in between. CDR3 nucleotide sequence: TGCGCCAGCAGCTTGGAGGGGCAGCAGCCCCAGCATTTT. It encodes CASSLEGQQPQHF.

The chain combines TRBV27 with TRBJ2-7, with a tentative D call TRBD2 (5 bases). The CDR3 is made up of 14 amino acids. Germline lookup yields CDR1 MNHEY and CDR2 SMNVEV (reference sequence). The ends were cut back, 0 bases at V and 3 bases at J, with 9 bases in the middle. The CDR3 reads CASSLSALGYEQYF. The CDR3 DNA reads as TGTGCCAGCAGTTTATCGGCACTAGGCTACGAGCAGTACTTC.

The chain carries TRBV19 and TRBJ1-2, with 7 bases matching TRBD1. This CDR3 is 14 amino acids long. Trimming took 3 bases from V and 5 from J; bases not matched to a gene: 6. Germline values: CDR1 LNHDA, CDR2 SQIVND (reference sequence). The CDR3 DNA reads as TGTGCCAGTAGTATCATCCGGGACAGTTATGGCTACACCTTC. Amino acids: CASSIIRDSYGYTF.

J is TRBJ2-7 and V is TRBV4-2, with 8 bases matching TRBD2. This CDR3 has 15 amino acids. From germline, CDR1 is LGHNA and CDR2 YNFKEQ. Losses at the gene ends were 0 bases for V and 6 bases for J; bases not matched to a gene: 7. The CDR3 nucleotides are TGTGCCAGCAGCCAAGATTTCGGGGGGGCCAGCGAGCAGTACTTC. Translated, it gives CASSQDFGGASEQYF.

The gene calls are TRBV29-1 and TRBJ1-4; the match to TRBD1 covers 7 bases. Germline CDR1 reads SQVTM; CDR2 reads ANQGSEA. This CDR3 spans 13 amino acids. CDR3 loop: CSVIGTVNEKLFF. The DNA for the CDR3 is TGCAGTGTTATCGGGACAGTGAATGAAAAACTGTTTTTT.